The 8 T cell receptor beta chains reported below all come from one sample, sequenced in a study of T cell repertoires in cytomegalovirus infection. In TCRdb, the reads were re-called with MiXCR into one record per CDR3 protein. The data show some 900,000 distinct CDR3 sequences, about 30% seen once. For these TCRs, the target antigens are not known. The sample consisted of cultured CD8+ T cells from PBMCs, taken from culture after CMV antigen stimulation. The receptors here all came from a human donor in good health (CMV status not recorded). Some clones in this sample may be carry-over from other donors' samples.

The chain joins TRBV6-8 to TRBJ1-3; 7 bases map to TRBD1. J lost 0 bases, V lost 6 bases, and 2 bases had no gene match. The CDR3 spans 14 residues. Germline-derived CDR1 and CDR2 are MNHGY and SAAAGT. Here the CDR3 reads CASRPGGSGNTIYF. CDR3 DNA sequence: TGTGCCAGCAGGCCAGGGGGCTCTGGAAACACCATATATTTT.

The chain couples TRBV12-3 or TRBV12-4 to TRBJ1-5; no reliable D call. V lost 3 bases, J lost 4 bases, and 13 bases lay in between. The CDR3 totals 15 residues. Written as DNA, the CDR3 is TGTGCCAGCAGTTTGTTGGCAGTGGAGAATCAGCCCCAGCATTTT. Residues: CASSLLAVENQPQHF.

The rearrangement joins TRBV25-1 to TRBJ1-2; 11 bases align to TRBD1. The CDR3 consists of 15 residues. CDR1 MGHDK and CDR2 SYGVNS come from the germline V gene. After removal of 3 bases from V and 4 bases from J, the junction contained 4 bases not matched to a gene. CDR3 DNA sequence: TGTGCCAGCAGTGAGGGGACAGGGGGGCTCTATGGCTACACCTTC. Translating gives CASSEGTGGLYGYTF.

In its sample, this clonotype was seen a few times. The gene calls are TRBV6-6 and TRBJ2-3; possible D gene TRBD2, 6 bases. CDR1 is MNHNY and CDR2 is SVGAGI in the germline V gene (reference sequence). The length of the CDR3 is 15 residues. Trimming took off 3 bases at V and 0 bases at J, with 10 bases between the two ends. CDR3 sequence (DNA): TGTGCCAGCAGTTATAGCGGTTTCAGCACAGATACGCAGTATTTT. It encodes CASSYSGFSTDTQYF.

The rearrangement joins TRBV20-1 to TRBJ2-7, with a tentative D call TRBD1 (6 bases). CDR1 is DFQATT, CDR2 SNEGSKA, per germline (reference sequence). The V end lost 1 base, the J end lost 1 base, and 8 bases lay between the germline ends. The CDR3 runs 13 residues. In DNA form, the CDR3 reads TGCAGTGCTAGAGCCAGGGGATCCTACGAGCAGTACTTC. It translates to CSARARGSYEQYF.

This clonotype was observed a handful of times. A read error may produce the germline difference seen at one junction end. V usage is TRBV6-1 and J usage is TRBJ2-5; the D is unclear. The CDR3 runs 16 residues. Germline V CDR1 and CDR2: MNHNS, SASEGT. CDR3 bases: TGTGCCAGCAGTGAAGCGCTAAGGCTAAAAAGAGAGGCCCAGTACTTC. Its translation: CASSEALRLKREAQYF.

This clonotype was found a few times. The V gene is TRBV7-6, the J gene TRBJ2-5, with D unresolved. The germline V and J ends were trimmed by 6 bases and 2 bases, with 13 bases remaining between them. Germline CDR1 reads SGHVS; CDR2 reads FNYEAQ. This CDR3 spans 14 amino acids. CDR3 coding DNA: TGTGCCAGCAGTTCTCGGGTGCAACAAGAGACCCAGTACTTC. Translating gives CASSSRVQQETQYF.

This clonotype was seen ten or more times. The chain is built from TRBV7-9 and TRBJ1-6; a weak D match, TRBD1 (6 bases). The CDR3 has 14 amino acids. V lost 7 bases to trimming and J lost 6 bases, with 13 bases between them. Germline V gene lookup returns CDR1 SEHNR and CDR2 FQNEAQ (reference sequence). CDR3 amino acids: CASNAGTFNSPLHF. The CDR3 DNA is TGTGCCAGCAACGCCGGGACATTTAATTCACCCCTCCACTTT.